One and the same sample provided the 32 T cell receptor beta chains below, sequenced in a study of PD-L1 blockade in urothelial cancer. The time point is: pretreatment peripheral blood. Assay used: immunoSEQ multiplex PCR; TCRdb lists only in-frame clones, some missing. The table records about 130,000 clones, approximately 84% of them present only once. The material sequenced was PBMCs, taken around atezolizumab (anti-PD-L1) treatment. Receptor source: a man aged 45-65 years with urothelial cancer.

This chain links TRBV7-3 with TRBJ1-2; 8 nucleotides line up with TRBD1. V shed 4 bases and J 0 bases; nucleotides not matched to a gene: 4. This CDR3 is built from 15 residues. Per germline, CDR1 SGHTA and CDR2 FQGTGA. CDR3 amino acids: CASSYTGGTNYGYTF. CDR3 nucleotides: TGTGCCAGCAGCTATACAGGGGGTACTAACTATGGCTACACCTTC.

The genes are TRBV30 and TRBJ1-4, with TRBD1 matching over 7 bases. Looked up from germline, CDR1 is GTSNPN and CDR2 is SVGIG (reference sequence). The CDR3 runs to 15 residues. J gave up 4 bases and V 0 bases, and 5 bases lay outside the gene matches. CDR3 nucleotides: TGTGCCTGGAGTGTAGGGACAGCTTTTAATGAAAAACTGTTTTTT. Its protein product is CAWSVGTAFNEKLFF.

The V and J genes are TRBV9 and TRBJ2-2; TRBD2 matches 8 bases. The V and J ends lost 4 bases and 5 bases, in that order; junction bases with no gene match: 4. CDR1 and CDR2 from the germline V gene are SGDLS and YYNGEE. This CDR3 is 14 amino acids long. The DNA for the CDR3 is TGTGCCAGCAGCCTGTTAGCGGGAACCGGGGAGCTGTTTTTT. It is translated as CASSLLAGTGELFF.

The chain couples TRBV5-1 to TRBJ1-1; 8 positions agree with TRBD1. Trimming cost V 7 bases and J 8 bases; bases outside gene matches: 25. The CDR3 is 18 residues long. In germline, CDR1 is SGHRS, CDR2 YFSETQ. CDR3 region: CASRWGTGGLRGTPEAFF. CDR3 coding DNA: TGCGCCAGCCGCTGGGGGACAGGTGGTCTTCGGGGCACCCCAGAAGCTTTCTTT.

This clone was detected only once. The V and J genes are TRBV9 and TRBJ1-1; D may be TRBD1 (6 bases). Germline CDR1 SGDLS, CDR2 YYNGEE. The V gene lost 3 bases and the J gene lost 2 bases, with 14 bases spanning the gap. This CDR3 contains 15 residues. This CDR3 reads CASSALGGGNTEAFF. CDR3 bases: TGTGCCAGCAGCGCCCTTGGGGGCGGTAACACTGAAGCTTTCTTT.

The chain uses TRBV27 and TRBJ1-5, with 8 bases aligning to TRBD1. The CDR3 runs 17 residues. Germline CDR1 is MNHEY and CDR2 is SMNVEV (reference sequence). Unmatched junction bases numbered 8, after V lost 0 bases and J lost 4 bases. The CDR3 here is CASSLSIPRGLNQPQHF. The CDR3 region has the DNA TGTGCCAGCAGTTTATCGATCCCCAGGGGGCTTAATCAGCCCCAGCATTTT.

The gene calls are TRBV18 and TRBJ2-4, with unresolved D. Deletions cut 10 bases from V and 0 bases from J, with 10 bases between. The CDR3 runs to 13 residues. CDR1 and CDR2 from the germline V gene are KGHSH and LQKENI. The CDR3 reads CATTELAKNIQYF. The CDR3 bases are TGTGCCACTACCGAGCTAGCCAAAAACATTCAGTACTTC.

The chain links TRBV10-1 to TRBJ2-7, with D possibly TRBD1 on 6 matching bases. Germline V CDR1 and CDR2: WNHNN, SYGVQD (reference sequence). The CDR3 is 14 residues long. V was trimmed by 6 bases and J by 4 bases, leaving 16 bases between them. CDR3 residues: CASREQGLVYEQYF. DNA of the CDR3: TGCGCCAGCAGAGAACAGGGTCTAGTGTACGAGCAGTACTTC.

The rearrangement uses TRBV9 and TRBJ2-3; 7 positions match TRBD2. This CDR3 contains 18 residues. Germline CDR1 and CDR2: SGDLS and YYNGEE. V lost 4 bases, J lost 0 bases, and 14 bases stayed unmatched. This CDR3 is CASSPLARRTSSTDTQYF. DNA of the CDR3: TGTGCCAGCAGCCCACTAGCGCGTAGAACGTCTAGCACAGATACGCAGTATTTT.

This chain connects TRBV7-2 to TRBJ2-7; no reliable D call. V lost 5 bases, J lost 4 bases, and 15 bases lay in between. The CDR3 consists of 14 residues. Germline lookup yields CDR1 SGHTA and CDR2 FQGNSA. The CDR3 sequence: CASSLLASVYEQYF. The CDR3 DNA is TGTGCCAGCAGCCTGCTTGCCTCGGTGTACGAGCAGTACTTC.

V usage is TRBV28 and J usage is TRBJ2-1; the D gene is possibly TRBD2 (5 bases). Trimming pared 8 bases from V and 0 bases from J, leaving 8 bases between. Germline V CDR1 and CDR2: MDHEN, SYDVKM. The CDR3 spans 13 residues. The CDR3 DNA sequence: TGTGCCAGCGGGAGAAGCTCCTACAATGAGCAGTTCTTC. Translated: CASGRSSYNEQFF.

The chain has TRBV18 and TRBJ2-1, with 9 positions matching TRBD2. This CDR3 spans 15 amino acids. V lost 5 bases, J lost 10 bases, and 12 bases stayed unmatched. Germline V gene data show CDR1 as KGHSH and CDR2 as LQKENI. This CDR3 is CASSKTSGATGEQFF. The CDR3 DNA is TGTGCCAGCTCAAAGACTAGCGGAGCCACCGGGGAGCAGTTCTTC.

This rearrangement joins TRBV5-8 to TRBJ2-2; D is possibly TRBD2 (6 bases). CDR1 is SGHTS and CDR2 is YDEGEE in the germline V gene. There are 18 residues in the CDR3. Trimming left V 5 bases short and J 1 base short, with 21 bases between. The CDR3 DNA sequence: TGTGCCAGCAGAAACTCATGGGGGGACCAACTGAACACCGGGGAGCTGTTTTTT. As protein: CASRNSWGDQLNTGELFF. Looking up the rest from reference TRBV5-8 and TRBJ2-2 gives the full variable domain: EAGVTQSPTHLIKTRGQQATLRCSPISGHTSVYWYQQALGLGLQFLLWYDEGEERNRGNFPPRFSGRQFPNYSSELNVNALELEDSALYLCASRNSWGDQLNTGELFFGEGSRLTVL.

This chain joins TRBV7-9 and TRBJ1-4; 8 bases match TRBD1. CDR1 is SEHNR and CDR2 is FQNEAQ in the germline V gene (reference sequence). The CDR3 consists of 16 residues. J gave up 7 bases and V 3 bases, and 10 bases lay outside the gene matches. The CDR3 DNA reads as TGTGCCAGCAGCTTGAGGGGCAGGGGGCGGAGTGAAAAACTGTTTTTT. Translating it yields CASSLRGRGRSEKLFF.

The V and J genes are TRBV7-9 and TRBJ1-6, with D hard to call. The germline CDR1 and CDR2 sequences are SEHNR and FQNEAQ (reference sequence). V was trimmed by 5 bases and J by 0 bases, leaving 11 bases between them. The CDR3 has 16 amino acids. The CDR3 reads CASSLADSSYNSPLHF. CDR3 bases: TGTGCCAGCAGCCTTGCGGATAGCTCCTATAATTCACCCCTCCACTTT.

The chain joins TRBV4-1 to TRBJ2-1; no reliable D call. The CDR3 runs 13 residues. The germline V gene encodes CDR1 MGHRA and CDR2 YSYEKL. Between the trimmed V and J ends, which lost 0 bases and 6 bases, there was a span of 6 bases. The CDR3 is CASSQDYRNEQFF. In DNA, the CDR3 is TGCGCCAGCAGCCAAGACTACCGCAATGAGCAGTTCTTC.

This chain uses TRBV18 with TRBJ2-1; D ambiguous. V dropped 5 bases and J dropped 7 bases, with 18 bases sitting between them. The CDR3 is 15 residues long. In germline, CDR1 is KGHSH, CDR2 LQKENI. CDR3 sequence (DNA): TGTGCCAGCTCAATATCAGAACCGCTGACAAATGAGCAGTTCTTC. It encodes CASSISEPLTNEQFF.

This chain joins TRBV4-1 and TRBJ2-1; 12 bases are shared with TRBD2. CDR3 length equals 18 residues. Trimming removed 5 bases from V and 0 bases from J; junction bases left unmatched: 8. The germline V gene has CDR1 MGHRA and CDR2 YSYEKL. The CDR3 here is CASSNPSGRAGSYNEQFF. The CDR3 region has the DNA TGCGCCAGCAGCAACCCTAGCGGGAGGGCTGGCTCCTACAATGAGCAGTTCTTC.

This clone showed up many times. The chain uses TRBV5-1 and TRBJ2-5, with TRBD2 identical over 13 bases. J gave up 5 bases and V 3 bases, and 10 bases lay outside the gene matches. Germline CDR1 reads SGHRS; CDR2 reads YFSETQ. CDR3 size: 17 residues. As DNA, the CDR3 is TGCGCCAGCAGCTCTACCGGACTAGCGGGAGCGGGTGAGACCCAGTACTTC. Encoded protein: CASSSTGLAGAGETQYF.

Here the CDR3 reads CASRRGHEKLFF. The CDR3 DNA follows: TGTGCCAGCCGTAGGGGGCATGAAAAACTGTTTTTT. This chain uses TRBV19 with TRBJ1-4, with 7 bases identical to TRBD1. Trimming took 9 bases from V and 6 from J; bases not matched to a gene: 4. This CDR3 has 12 residues. CDR1 is LNHDA, CDR2 SQIVND, per germline (reference sequence). Using reference TRBV19 and TRBJ1-4 for the parts outside the CDR3, the full variable domain is DGGITQSPKYLFRKEGQNVTLSCEQNLNHDAMYWYRQDPGQGLRLIYYSQIVNDFQKGDIAEGYSVSREKKESFPLTVTSAQKNPTAFYLCASRRGHEKLFFGSGTQLSVL.

The V call is TRBV27, the J call TRBJ2-7, with 9 positions matching TRBD1. Germline V lookup: CDR1 MNHEY, CDR2 SMNVEV (reference sequence). The CDR3 totals 15 residues. Trimming cost V 7 bases and J 2 bases; bases outside gene matches: 9. The CDR3 here is CASTPVGTGTYEQYF. The CDR3 DNA reads TGTGCCAGCACCCCAGTGGGGACAGGGACCTACGAGCAGTACTTC.

This sequence joins TRBV28 and TRBJ1-2; 8 bases match TRBD1. This CDR3 contains 15 residues. The germline V gene has CDR1 MDHEN and CDR2 SYDVKM. J was trimmed by 8 bases and V by 2 bases; bases with no gene match: 10. The CDR3 DNA is TGTGCCAGCAGTTTAACCCGGGACAGGTACTTGGGCTACACCTTC. Translation gives CASSLTRDRYLGYTF.

The chain is built from TRBV9 and TRBJ2-3, with 9 bases lining up with TRBD2. The CDR3 is 15 amino acids. V lost 0 bases, J lost 6 bases, and 5 bases stayed unmatched. Germline-derived CDR1 and CDR2 are SGDLS and YYNGEE. CDR3 in amino acids: CASSVVGTSMDTQYF. In DNA, the CDR3 is TGTGCCAGCAGCGTAGTGGGGACTAGCATGGATACGCAGTATTTT.

The chain is built from TRBV11-2 and TRBJ2-1; the D gene is possibly TRBD2 (6 bases). This CDR3 region has 18 residues. Germline V gives CDR1 SGHAT, CDR2 FQNNGV. V was shortened by 1 base and J by 0 bases, with 16 bases between the two germline ends. The CDR3 is CASSLGSWRDISYNEQFF. The CDR3 nucleotides are TGTGCCAGCAGCTTAGGATCCTGGCGGGATATCTCCTACAATGAGCAGTTCTTC. Together with reference TRBV11-2 and TRBJ2-1, the CDR3 gives the full variable domain: EAGVAQSPRYKIIEKRQSVAFWCNPISGHATLYWYQQILGQGPKLLIQFQNNGVVDDSQLPKDRFSAERLKGVDSTLKIQPAKLEDSAVYLCASSLGSWRDISYNEQFFGPGTRLTVL.

This CDR3 is CASSPMSGSNSPLHF. CDR3 coding DNA: TGTGCCAGCAGTCCGATGTCCGGGTCTAATTCACCCCTCCACTTT. The chain combines TRBV28 with TRBJ1-6; D gene uncertain. CDR1 is MDHEN and CDR2 is SYDVKM in the germline V gene. The CDR3 is made up of 15 amino acids. The V end was cut by 5 bases, the J end by 6 bases, with 14 bases between.

The J gene is TRBJ2-3, the V gene TRBV7-9; D is unresolved. The CDR3 consists of 13 residues. CDR1 is SEHNR, CDR2 FQNEAQ, per germline (reference sequence). The ends were cut back, 5 bases at V and 6 bases at J, with 12 bases in the middle. The DNA of the CDR3 is TGTGCCAGCAGCAGAAGCCCTATGGATACGCAGTATTTT. This gives the protein CASSRSPMDTQYF.

This chain connects TRBV28 to TRBJ2-1; a possible D gene is TRBD1 (7 bases). The CDR3 consists of 15 residues. Trimming cost V 2 bases and J 8 bases, with 16 bases left between them. CDR1 and CDR2 from the germline V gene are MDHEN and SYDVKM. CDR3 nucleotides: TGTGCCAGCAGTTTAGTTACGACAGGGAGGCATGAGCAGTTCTTC. Translated: CASSLVTTGRHEQFF.

This clone showed up just once. The CDR3 DNA reads TGTGCCAGCAGTTTAATGGGACAGGGGGCGAGTGAGCAGTTCTTC. Amino acid sequence: CASSLMGQGASEQFF. This chain connects TRBV27 to TRBJ2-1, with TRBD1 matching over 12 bases. This CDR3 contains 15 residues. Germline-derived CDR1 and CDR2 are MNHEY and SMNVEV (reference sequence). V was clipped by 2 bases and J by 9 bases; unmatched bases: 5.

The chain has TRBV19 and TRBJ1-1; perhaps TRBD1 as D (5 bases). Trimming left V 4 bases short and J 1 base short, with 10 bases between. The CDR3 runs 14 residues. The germline CDR1 and CDR2 sequences are LNHDA and SQIVND (reference sequence). The CDR3 here is CASSSRVGNTEAFF. CDR3 nucleotide sequence: TGTGCCAGTAGTAGCAGGGTAGGGAACACTGAAGCTTTCTTT.

The chain recombines TRBV28 with TRBJ2-1; the match to TRBD2 covers 10 bases. V was pared by 5 bases and J by 4 bases, with 5 bases of the junction left unmatched. Looked up from germline, CDR1 is MDHEN and CDR2 is SYDVKM. The CDR3 totals 15 residues. Written as DNA, the CDR3 is TGTGCCAGCAGTAGAGCGGGAGGGCCGTACAATGAGCAGTTCTTC. It encodes CASSRAGGPYNEQFF.

This CDR3 is CASRTPQGMNTEAFF. CDR3 nucleotides: TGTGCCAGCAGAACCCCACAGGGCATGAACACTGAAGCTTTCTTT. This chain connects TRBV28 to TRBJ1-1, with D maybe TRBD1 (6 bases). CDR1 and CDR2 from the germline V gene are MDHEN and SYDVKM. V was shortened by 6 bases and J by 0 bases, with 14 bases between the two germline ends. This CDR3 has 15 amino acids.

This chain links TRBV6-6 with TRBJ2-1; 8 nucleotides match TRBD2. Trimming at V came to 7 bases and at J to 5 bases, leaving 7 bases not matched to a gene. The CDR3 has 14 amino acids. Germline V gene sequence: CDR1 MNHNY, CDR2 SVGAGI (reference sequence). The CDR3 loop reads CASTPELADNEQFF. Written as DNA, the CDR3 is TGTGCCAGCACTCCGGAACTAGCGGACAATGAGCAGTTCTTC.